Listed below are T cell receptor beta chains from one sample, sequenced in a study of cytomegalovirus exposure and HLA in healthy donors. Sequencing used immunoSEQ multiplex PCR; TCRdb keeps in-frame clones, though not all of them. The repertoire holds 170,000 or so clones, with less than 85% as singletons. Sequenced material: PBMCs. The origin of the receptors is a man between 18 and 29 years old in good health and CMV-seropositive. CDR3s include the opening cysteine and the closing phenylalanine or tryptophan. A D gene is named only where the DNA matches it firmly. The listing skips clone size in some rows; elsewhere it reads once, few, many or a size class.

D,J,size,V,CDR3,DNA
NA,TRBJ2-3,NA,TRBV4-1,CASSQENGAQYF,TGCGCCAGCAGCCAAGAGAACGGTGCGCAGTATTTT
TRBD1,TRBJ1-2,NA,TRBV7-8,CASSLTGDGYTF,TGTGCCAGCAGCTTAACAGGGGACGGCTACACCTTC
NA,TRBJ1-5,NA,TRBV7-8,CASSLGGVNQPQHF,TGTGCCAGCAGCTTAGGGGGGGTAAATCAGCCCCAGCATTTT
TRBD2,TRBJ2-1,NA,TRBV11-2,CASSKALAGEGGSYNEQFF,TGTGCCAGCAGCAAAGCACTAGCGGGAGAAGGGGGCTCCTACAATGAGCAGTTCTTC
NA,TRBJ2-5,NA,TRBV28,CASSPLRGWEETQYF,TGTGCCAGCAGTCCCCTGAGAGGTTGGGAAGAGACCCAGTACTTC
NA,TRBJ2-7,once,TRBV7-2,CASSLSSILDYEQYF,TGTGCCAGCAGCTTGTCGAGCATTTTAGATTACGAGCAGTACTTC
TRBD1,TRBJ1-2,NA,TRBV27,CASRQDRENYGYTF,TGTGCCAGCAGGCAAGACAGGGAGAACTATGGCTACACCTTC
TRBD1,TRBJ2-3,once,TRBV28,CASSLRGQGYADTQYF,TGTGCCAGCAGTTTAAGGGGACAGGGTTATGCAGATACGCAGTATTTT
TRBD1,TRBJ1-2,few,TRBV2,CASRPTGTGYTF,TGTGCCAGCAGACCGACAGGGACTGGCTACACCTTC
NA,TRBJ1-2,NA,TRBV6-1,CASKRYDGSNYGYTF,TGTGCCAGCAAGCGATATGACGGGTCTAACTATGGCTACACCTTC
TRBD1,TRBJ1-3,NA,TRBV7-9,CASTPGQEGRTIYF,TGTGCCAGCACCCCGGGACAGGAGGGCCGCACCATATATTTT
NA,TRBJ1-1,NA,TRBV4-1,CASSHNGIMNTEAFF,TGCGCCAGCAGCCACAACGGGATCATGAACACTGAAGCTTTCTTT
NA,TRBJ2-5,NA,TRBV5-5,CASSLTFLQETQYF,TGTGCCAGCAGCTTGACTTTCTTACAAGAGACCCAGTACTTC
NA,TRBJ2-2,NA,TRBV10-2,CASSEGGDTGELFF,TGCGCCAGCAGTGAAGGGGGGGACACCGGGGAGCTGTTTTTT
NA,TRBJ2-5,NA,TRBV9,CASSARTVQETQYF,TGTGCCAGCAGCGCACGGACAGTCCAAGAGACCCAGTACTTC
NA,TRBJ1-2,NA,TRBV28,CASSSDRRWEYGYTF,TGTGCCAGCAGTTCCGACAGACGATGGGAATATGGCTACACCTTC